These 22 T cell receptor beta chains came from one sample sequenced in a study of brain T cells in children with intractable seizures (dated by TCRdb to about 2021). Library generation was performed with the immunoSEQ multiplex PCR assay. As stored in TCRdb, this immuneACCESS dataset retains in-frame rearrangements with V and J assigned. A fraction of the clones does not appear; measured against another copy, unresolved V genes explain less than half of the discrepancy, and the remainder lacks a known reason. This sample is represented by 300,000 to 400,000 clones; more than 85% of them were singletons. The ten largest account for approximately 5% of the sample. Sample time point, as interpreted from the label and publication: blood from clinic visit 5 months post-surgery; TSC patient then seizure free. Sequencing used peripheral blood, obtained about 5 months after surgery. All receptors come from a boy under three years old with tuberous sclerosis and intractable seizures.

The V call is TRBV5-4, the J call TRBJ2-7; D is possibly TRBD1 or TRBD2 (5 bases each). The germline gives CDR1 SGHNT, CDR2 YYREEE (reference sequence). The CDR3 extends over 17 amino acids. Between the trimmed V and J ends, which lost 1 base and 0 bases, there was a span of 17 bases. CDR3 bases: TGTGCCAGCAGCTTGTCCCCCGGGGCTACCTACTCCTACGAGCAGTACTTC. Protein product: CASSLSPGATYSYEQYF.

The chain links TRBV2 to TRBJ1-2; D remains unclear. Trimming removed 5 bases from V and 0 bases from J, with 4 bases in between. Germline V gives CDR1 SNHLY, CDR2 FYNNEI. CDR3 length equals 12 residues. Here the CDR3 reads CASSPTNYGYTF. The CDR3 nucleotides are TGTGCCAGCAGTCCGACTAACTATGGCTACACCTTC.

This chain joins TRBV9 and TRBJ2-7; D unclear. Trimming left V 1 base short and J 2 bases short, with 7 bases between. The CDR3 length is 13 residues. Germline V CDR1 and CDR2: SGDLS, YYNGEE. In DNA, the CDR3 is TGTGCCAGCAGCGTAAACCCTACCTACGAGCAGTACTTC. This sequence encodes CASSVNPTYEQYF.

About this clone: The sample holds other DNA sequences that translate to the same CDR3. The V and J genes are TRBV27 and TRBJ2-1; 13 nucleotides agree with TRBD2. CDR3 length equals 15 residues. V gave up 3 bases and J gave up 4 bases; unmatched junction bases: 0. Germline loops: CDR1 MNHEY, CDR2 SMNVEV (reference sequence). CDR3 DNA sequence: TGTGCCAGCAGTTTGGGACTAGCGGGGTACAATGAGCAGTTCTTC. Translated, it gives CASSLGLAGYNEQFF.

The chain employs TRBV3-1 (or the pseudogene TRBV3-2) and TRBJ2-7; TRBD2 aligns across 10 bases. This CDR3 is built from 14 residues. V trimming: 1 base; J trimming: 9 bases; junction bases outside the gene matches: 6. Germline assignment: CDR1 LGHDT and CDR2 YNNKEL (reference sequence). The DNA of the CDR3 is TGTGCCAGCAGCCAAGGGGCTAGCGGGGGAGTGCAGTACTTC. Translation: CASSQGASGGVQYF.

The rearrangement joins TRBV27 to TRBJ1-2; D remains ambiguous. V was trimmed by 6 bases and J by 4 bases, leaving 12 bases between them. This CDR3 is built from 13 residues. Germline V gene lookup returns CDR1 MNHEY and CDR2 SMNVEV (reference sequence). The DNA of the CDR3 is TGTGCCAGCAGGACGGGAGCAGGCTATGGCTACACCTTC. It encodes CASRTGAGYGYTF.

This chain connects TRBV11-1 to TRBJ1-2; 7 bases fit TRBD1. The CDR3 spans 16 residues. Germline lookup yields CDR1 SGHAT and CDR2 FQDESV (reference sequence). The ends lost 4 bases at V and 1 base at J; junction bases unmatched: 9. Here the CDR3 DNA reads TGTGCCAGCAGCTCCCCCGGGACAGCCGATAACTATGGCTACACCTTC. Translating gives CASSSPGTADNYGYTF.

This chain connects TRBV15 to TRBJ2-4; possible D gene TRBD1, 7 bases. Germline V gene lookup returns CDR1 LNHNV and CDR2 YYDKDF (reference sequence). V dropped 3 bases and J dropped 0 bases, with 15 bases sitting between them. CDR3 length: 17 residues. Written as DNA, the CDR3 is TGTGCCACCAGCAGGGGCGGGACAGCCTCAGCCAAAAACATTCAGTACTTC. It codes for CATSRGGTASAKNIQYF.

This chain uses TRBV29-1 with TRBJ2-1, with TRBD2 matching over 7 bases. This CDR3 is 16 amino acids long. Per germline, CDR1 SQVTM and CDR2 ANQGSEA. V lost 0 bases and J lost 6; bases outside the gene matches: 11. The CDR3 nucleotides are TGCAGCGTTGAAGATCGTGTGGGAGGGCGATCCAATGAGCAGTTCTTC. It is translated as CSVEDRVGGRSNEQFF.

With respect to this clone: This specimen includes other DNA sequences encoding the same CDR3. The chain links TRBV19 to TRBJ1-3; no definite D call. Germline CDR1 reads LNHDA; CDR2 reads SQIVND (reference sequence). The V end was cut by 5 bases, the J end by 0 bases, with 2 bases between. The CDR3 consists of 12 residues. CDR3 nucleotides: TGTGCCAGTAGTCCCTCTGGAAACACCATATATTTT. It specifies CASSPSGNTIYF.

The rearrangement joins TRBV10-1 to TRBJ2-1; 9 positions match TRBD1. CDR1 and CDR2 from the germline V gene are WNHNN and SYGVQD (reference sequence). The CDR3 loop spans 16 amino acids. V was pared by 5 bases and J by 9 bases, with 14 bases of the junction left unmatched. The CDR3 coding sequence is TGCGCCAGCAGTCCCTACGGACAGGGGCAGGAGGGTGAGCAGTTCTTC. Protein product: CASSPYGQGQEGEQFF.

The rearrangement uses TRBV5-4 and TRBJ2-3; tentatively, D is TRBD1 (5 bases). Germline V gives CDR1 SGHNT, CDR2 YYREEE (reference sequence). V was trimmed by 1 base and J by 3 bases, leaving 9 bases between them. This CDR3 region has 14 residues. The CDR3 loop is CASSLRTRTDTQYF. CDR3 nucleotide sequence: TGTGCCAGCAGCTTGAGGACAAGAACAGATACGCAGTATTTT.

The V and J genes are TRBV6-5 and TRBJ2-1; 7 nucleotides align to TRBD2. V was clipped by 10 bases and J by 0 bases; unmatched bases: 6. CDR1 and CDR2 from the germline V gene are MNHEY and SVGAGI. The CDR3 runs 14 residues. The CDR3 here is CATASGYSYNEQFF. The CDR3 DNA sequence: TGTGCCACCGCTAGCGGCTACTCCTACAATGAGCAGTTCTTC.

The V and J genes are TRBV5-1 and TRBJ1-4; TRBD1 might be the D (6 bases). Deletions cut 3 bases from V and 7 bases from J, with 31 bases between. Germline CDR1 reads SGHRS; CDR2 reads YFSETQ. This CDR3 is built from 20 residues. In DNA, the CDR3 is TGCGCCAGCAGCTCACCACCGGCTGTGGCAGGGGCACCTCACAGTGAAAAACTGTTTTTT. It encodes CASSSPPAVAGAPHSEKLFF.

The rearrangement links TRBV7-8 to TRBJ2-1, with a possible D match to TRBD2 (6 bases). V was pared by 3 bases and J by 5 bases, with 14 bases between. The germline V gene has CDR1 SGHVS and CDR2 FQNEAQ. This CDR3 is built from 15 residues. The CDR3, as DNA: TGTGCCAGCAGCTTTTCGGGAGTTGCGAACAATGAGCAGTTCTTC. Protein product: CASSFSGVANNEQFF.

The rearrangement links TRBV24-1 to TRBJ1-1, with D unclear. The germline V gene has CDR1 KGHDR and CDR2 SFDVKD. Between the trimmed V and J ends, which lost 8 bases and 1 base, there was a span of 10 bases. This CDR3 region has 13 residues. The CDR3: CATTRTGNTEAFF. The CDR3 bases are TGTGCCACCACCAGGACTGGGAACACTGAAGCTTTCTTT.

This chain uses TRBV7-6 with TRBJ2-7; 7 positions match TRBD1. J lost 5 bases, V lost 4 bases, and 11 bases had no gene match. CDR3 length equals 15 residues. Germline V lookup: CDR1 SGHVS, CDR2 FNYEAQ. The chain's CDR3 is CASSSLAGGLDEQYF. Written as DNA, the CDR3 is TGTGCCAGCAGCTCCCTGGCAGGGGGTTTGGACGAGCAGTACTTC.

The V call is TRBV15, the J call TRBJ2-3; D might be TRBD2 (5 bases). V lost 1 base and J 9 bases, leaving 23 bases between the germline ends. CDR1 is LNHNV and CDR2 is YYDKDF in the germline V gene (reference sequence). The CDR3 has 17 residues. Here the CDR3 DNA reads TGTGCCACCAGCAGAGGACTTGGGCTAGCCCCCACGGACACGCAGTATTTT. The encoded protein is CATSRGLGLAPTDTQYF.

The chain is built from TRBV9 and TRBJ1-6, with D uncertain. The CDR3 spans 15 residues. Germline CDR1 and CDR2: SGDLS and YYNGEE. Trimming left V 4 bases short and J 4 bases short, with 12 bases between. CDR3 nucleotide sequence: TGTGCCAGCAGCCCTACAGCGTTATATAATTCACCCCTCCACTTT. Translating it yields CASSPTALYNSPLHF.

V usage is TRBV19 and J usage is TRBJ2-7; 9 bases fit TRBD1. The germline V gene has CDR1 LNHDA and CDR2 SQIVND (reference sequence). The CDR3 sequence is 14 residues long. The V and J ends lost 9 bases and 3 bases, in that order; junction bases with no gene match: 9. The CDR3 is CAREQGAVGYEQYF. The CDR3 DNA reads TGTGCCAGGGAACAGGGGGCAGTTGGCTACGAGCAGTACTTC.

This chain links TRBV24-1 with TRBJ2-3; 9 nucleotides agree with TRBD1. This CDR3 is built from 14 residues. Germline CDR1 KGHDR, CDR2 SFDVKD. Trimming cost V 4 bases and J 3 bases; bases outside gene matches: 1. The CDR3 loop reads CATSEGQGTDTQYF. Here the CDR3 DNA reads TGTGCCACCAGTGAAGGACAGGGGACAGATACGCAGTATTTT.

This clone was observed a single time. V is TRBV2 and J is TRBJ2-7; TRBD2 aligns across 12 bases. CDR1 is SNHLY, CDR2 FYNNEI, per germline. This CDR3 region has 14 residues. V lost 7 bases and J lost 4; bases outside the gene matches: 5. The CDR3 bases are TGTGCCAGCACTGCTAGCGGGGGGGCTTACGAGCAGTACTTC. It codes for CASTASGGAYEQYF.